Shown below are 26 T cell receptor beta chains from a single sample sequenced in a study of Ad26.COV2.S vaccination and SARS-CoV-2 variants. Data came from immunoSEQ multiplex PCR; TCRdb stores just in-frame clones and leaves some out. Counted here are roughly 380,000 clones, just over 90% occurring once; the ten biggest clones make up 3.5% to 4.5%. The source was peripheral blood, collected after recovery from COVID-19. All receptors derive from a human donor who had recovered from COVID-19.

The rearrangement uses TRBV3-1 (or the pseudogene TRBV3-2) and TRBJ2-6; TRBD1 is a possible D gene (6 bases). V lost 1 base to trimming and J lost 2 bases, with 6 bases between them. CDR3 size: 15 residues. The germline V gene encodes CDR1 LGHDT and CDR2 YNNKEL (reference sequence). Written as DNA, the CDR3 is TGTGCCAGCAGCCAAGCAGGGGCTGGGGCCAACGTCCTGACTTTC. Translating gives CASSQAGAGANVLTF.

This chain uses TRBV15 with TRBJ1-1; 7 bases are shared with TRBD1. CDR3 length: 15 amino acids. Germline V gives CDR1 LNHNV, CDR2 YYDKDF (reference sequence). Trimming took 3 bases from V and 3 from J; bases not matched to a gene: 7. In DNA form, the CDR3 reads TGTGCCACCAGCAGGGACAGGAGAAGTTACACTGAAGCTTTCTTT. The encoded protein is CATSRDRRSYTEAFF.

The chain combines TRBV23-1 with TRBJ1-1; 7 bases are a match to TRBD1. Being an ORF, TRBV23-1 has a function that is uncertain. Unmatched junction bases numbered 10, after V lost 4 bases and J lost 5 bases. This CDR3 is 15 amino acids long. The CDR3 coding sequence is TGCGCCAGCAGTCTAGGGGGCAGGAAGAGTACTGAAGCTTTCTTT. Protein: CASSLGGRKSTEAFF.

J is TRBJ1-4 and V is TRBV5-6, with TRBD1 as a possible D gene (5 bases). The germline gives CDR1 SGHDT, CDR2 YYEEEE. The germline V and J ends were trimmed by 0 bases and 0 bases, with 15 bases remaining between them. This CDR3 comprises 18 residues. The CDR3 bases are TGTGCCAGCAGCTTGGAAGGGACGGCCTCCCCAACTAATGAAAAACTGTTTTTT. Amino acids: CASSLEGTASPTNEKLFF.

This clone was detected once. CDR3 bases: TGCGCCAGCAGCTACGACAGGGGTGGCACTGAAGCTTTCTTT. Its translation is CASSYDRGGTEAFF. This sequence joins TRBV5-1 and TRBJ1-1, with 8 bases aligning to TRBD1. Germline values: CDR1 SGHRS, CDR2 YFSETQ. The V segment lost 3 bases and the J segment 4 bases; nucleotides outside the gene matches: 5. The CDR3 consists of 14 residues.

The gene calls are TRBV6-1 and TRBJ1-1; D might be TRBD1 (6 bases). Trimming shortened V by 2 bases and J by 4 bases, and 11 bases separated the two germline ends. The CDR3 sequence is 14 residues long. The germline CDR1 and CDR2 sequences are MNHNS and SASEGT. The CDR3 loop is CASSEQGGGTEAFF. The CDR3 nucleotides read TGTGCCAGCAGTGAACAAGGGGGGGGCACTGAAGCTTTCTTT.

This rearrangement joins TRBV5-4 to TRBJ2-1; unclear D gene. The V gene's germline CDR1 is SGHNT and CDR2 YYREEE (reference sequence). CDR3 length: 13 residues. Trimming took off 4 bases at V and 5 bases at J, with 10 bases between the two ends. CDR3 loop: CASSLDENNEQFF. CDR3 nucleotide sequence: TGTGCCAGCAGCCTGGACGAGAACAATGAGCAGTTCTTC.

The sample holds one count of this clone. The rearrangement uses TRBV4-1 and TRBJ1-5, with D possibly being TRBD1 (5 bases). Germline V CDR1 and CDR2: MGHRA, YSYEKL. CDR3 length: 16 amino acids. The V and J ends lost 3 bases and 2 bases respectively, with 14 bases between them. The CDR3 DNA sequence: TGCGCCAGCAGCCAGGAAGGGGCGTGGGGCAATCAGCCCCAGCATTTT. Residues: CASSQEGAWGNQPQHF.

The chain combines TRBV7-3 with TRBJ2-2, with 7 positions matching TRBD1. There are 15 residues in the CDR3. V was pared by 10 bases and J by 1 base, with 9 bases of the junction left unmatched. Germline assignment: CDR1 SGHTA and CDR2 FQGTGA. The DNA for the CDR3 is TGTGCCACATCGACAGGGAAGGGGAACACCGGGGAGCTGTTTTTT. Protein: CATSTGKGNTGELFF.

The chain links TRBV5-1 to TRBJ2-5; D is perhaps TRBD1 or TRBD2 (5 bases each). The CDR3 has 21 residues. The V gene's germline CDR1 is SGHRS and CDR2 YFSETQ. V was shortened by 0 bases and J by 4 bases, with 31 bases between the two germline ends. The CDR3 sequence is CASSLAGFLSLGTADRETQYF. CDR3 bases: TGCGCCAGCAGCTTGGCCGGGTTCTTATCGTTGGGGACGGCAGATCGAGAGACCCAGTACTTC.

This sequence joins TRBV11-2 and TRBJ2-7; unclear D gene. CDR1 and CDR2 (germline): SGHAT, FQNNGV. The CDR3 sequence is 14 residues long. Trimming removed 1 base from V and 2 bases from J, with 9 bases in between. CDR3 loop: CASSLVVTAYEQYF. CDR3 nucleotide sequence: TGTGCCAGCAGCTTAGTGGTTACAGCCTACGAGCAGTACTTC.

The chain employs TRBV11-2 and TRBJ1-1; a weak D match, TRBD1 (5 bases). V shed 2 bases and J shed 1 base, with 11 bases lying between them. This CDR3 is built from 15 residues. From germline, CDR1 is SGHAT and CDR2 FQNNGV. CDR3 residues: CASSLSGRGNTEAFF. In DNA form, the CDR3 reads TGTGCCAGCAGCTTATCGGGGCGGGGGAACACTGAAGCTTTCTTT.

The chain couples TRBV7-8 to TRBJ1-2; TRBD1 might be the D (5 bases). The V and J ends lost 1 base and 4 bases respectively, with 10 bases between them. The CDR3 is made up of 14 amino acids. Germline V gene data show CDR1 as SGHVS and CDR2 as FQNEAQ. The CDR3 DNA is TGTGCCAGCAGCTTAGGTGCGGGGCCCTATGGCTACACCTTC. Translating it yields CASSLGAGPYGYTF.

The chain uses TRBV10-3 and TRBJ1-1; 8 bases are a match to TRBD1. The CDR3 contains 15 residues. The V gene end was trimmed by 0 bases and the J gene end by 2 bases; junction bases not matched to a gene: 2. Germline V gene lookup returns CDR1 ENHRY and CDR2 SYGVKD. The chain's CDR3 is CAISESAGGNTEAFF. CDR3 DNA sequence: TGTGCCATCAGTGAGTCGGCAGGGGGCAACACTGAAGCTTTCTTT.

The chain uses TRBV27 and TRBJ1-5; TRBD1 might be the D (6 bases). The CDR3 covers 17 residues. V shed 0 bases and J shed 0 bases, with 12 bases lying between them. Germline values: CDR1 MNHEY, CDR2 SMNVEV (reference sequence). This CDR3 is CASSLSRLQGSNQPQHF. The CDR3 region has the DNA TGTGCCAGCAGTTTATCGAGGCTACAGGGTAGCAATCAGCCCCAGCATTTT.

This clone was seen a handful of times. This chain uses TRBV19 with TRBJ1-5, with 9 bases lining up with TRBD1. Germline V gene lookup returns CDR1 LNHDA and CDR2 SQIVND (reference sequence). The CDR3 sequence is 14 residues long. V gave up 2 bases and J gave up 9 bases; unmatched junction bases: 5. The CDR3 sequence: CASSILDRGLPQHF. The CDR3 nucleotides are TGTGCCAGTAGTATACTGGACAGGGGCCTGCCCCAGCATTTT.

This clone was observed a single time. This chain uses TRBV12-3 or TRBV12-4 with TRBJ1-1; D unclear. This CDR3 is built from 13 residues. Trimming took off 6 bases at V and 1 base at J, with 9 bases between the two ends. CDR3: CASSPRWNTEAFF. Written as DNA, the CDR3 is TGTGCCAGCAGCCCACGTTGGAACACTGAAGCTTTCTTT.

This clone was recorded a few times. The V call is TRBV9, the J call TRBJ2-1; D is undetermined. This CDR3 is 14 amino acids long. Trimming took 3 bases from V and 7 from J, leaving 14 bases between them. Per the germline V gene, CDR1 is SGDLS and CDR2 is YYNGEE. The chain's CDR3 is CASSAQVTTNEQFF. CDR3 DNA: TGTGCCAGCAGCGCGCAGGTAACTACAAATGAGCAGTTCTTC.

This chain joins TRBV7-6 and TRBJ2-5; TRBD1 matches 8 bases. Germline V gene sequence: CDR1 SGHVS, CDR2 FNYEAQ. V was pared by 6 bases and J by 1 base, with 4 bases of the junction left unmatched. CDR3 length: 14 residues. The CDR3 coding sequence is TGTGCCAGCAGTTCAGGGGGCCTCCAAGAGACCCAGTACTTC. Translating it yields CASSSGGLQETQYF. Supplemented by reference TRBV7-6 and TRBJ2-5, the full variable domain reads GAGVSQSPRYKVTKRGQDVALRCDPISGHVSLYWYRQALGQGPEFLTYFNYEAQQDKSGLPNDRFSAERPEGSISTLTIQRTEQRDSAMYRCASSSGGLQETQYFGPGTRLLVL.

This clone was seen a few times. The gene calls are TRBV9 and TRBJ1-4; D is unresolved. The CDR3 is made up of 15 amino acids. Trimming took off 2 bases at V and 4 bases at J, with 12 bases between the two ends. From germline, CDR1 is SGDLS and CDR2 YYNGEE. The CDR3 DNA sequence: TGTGCCAGCAGCGTTAATACCGATTTTAATGAAAAACTGTTTTTT. Translation gives CASSVNTDFNEKLFF.

The V gene is TRBV5-1, the J gene TRBJ1-4; D unclear. V shed 1 base and J shed 6 bases, with 13 bases lying between them. This CDR3 has 15 residues. The germline gives CDR1 SGHRS, CDR2 YFSETQ. CDR3 protein: CASSLIGGTHEKLFF. The CDR3 nucleotides are TGCGCCAGCAGCTTGATCGGAGGAACCCATGAAAAACTGTTTTTT.

The chain combines TRBV6-5 with TRBJ1-1, with D possibly being TRBD1 (5 bases). Germline lookup yields CDR1 MNHEY and CDR2 SVGAGI. The germline V and J ends were trimmed by 7 bases and 5 bases, with 14 bases remaining between them. The CDR3 sequence is 13 residues long. This CDR3 is CASTPWGGTEAFF. In DNA form, the CDR3 reads TGTGCCAGCACCCCTTGGGGGGGTACTGAAGCTTTCTTT.

The rearrangement uses TRBV27 and TRBJ1-6, with 8 nucleotides matching TRBD1. The CDR3 runs 15 residues. V trimming: 2 bases; J trimming: 6 bases; junction bases outside the gene matches: 3. Germline values: CDR1 MNHEY, CDR2 SMNVEV (reference sequence). The CDR3 spells CASSLLTGGNSPLHF. DNA for the CDR3: TGTGCCAGCAGTTTACTTACAGGGGGTAATTCACCCCTCCACTTT.

This chain connects TRBV7-2 to TRBJ1-3; D possibly corresponds to TRBD1 (6 bases). The CDR3 is 15 residues long. Looked up from germline, CDR1 is SGHTA and CDR2 is FQGNSA. Trimming took 5 bases from V and 4 from J, leaving 15 bases between them. CDR3 coding DNA: TGTGCCAGCAGCGAACAACCCGGGACAGGAAACACCATATATTTT. Amino acids: CASSEQPGTGNTIYF.

CDR3 DNA: TGTGCCAGCAGCCTCGCCACTGAAGCTTTCTTT. Translation gives CASSLATEAFF. V gene TRBV11-2 combines with J gene TRBJ1-1; no definite D call. The germline V and J ends were trimmed by 5 bases and 4 bases, with 5 bases remaining between them. Germline V CDR1 and CDR2: SGHAT, FQNNGV. The CDR3 runs to 11 residues.

This clone was counted only a few times. The genes are TRBV7-9 and TRBJ2-3; 9 bases map to TRBD2. V trimming: 3 bases; J trimming: 1 base; junction bases outside the gene matches: 5. This CDR3 spans 16 amino acids. Germline CDR1 and CDR2: SEHNR and FQNEAQ (reference sequence). The CDR3 reads CASSLGSGGRTDTQYF. CDR3 bases: TGTGCCAGCAGCTTGGGTAGCGGGGGCCGCACAGATACGCAGTATTTT. Complete variable domain (other parts from reference TRBV7-9 and TRBJ2-3): DTGVSQNPRHKITKRGQNVTFRCDPISEHNRLYWYRQTLGQGPEFLTYFQNEAQLEKSRLLSDRFSAERPKGSFSTLEIQRTEQGDSAMYLCASSLGSGGRTDTQYFGPGTRLTVL.